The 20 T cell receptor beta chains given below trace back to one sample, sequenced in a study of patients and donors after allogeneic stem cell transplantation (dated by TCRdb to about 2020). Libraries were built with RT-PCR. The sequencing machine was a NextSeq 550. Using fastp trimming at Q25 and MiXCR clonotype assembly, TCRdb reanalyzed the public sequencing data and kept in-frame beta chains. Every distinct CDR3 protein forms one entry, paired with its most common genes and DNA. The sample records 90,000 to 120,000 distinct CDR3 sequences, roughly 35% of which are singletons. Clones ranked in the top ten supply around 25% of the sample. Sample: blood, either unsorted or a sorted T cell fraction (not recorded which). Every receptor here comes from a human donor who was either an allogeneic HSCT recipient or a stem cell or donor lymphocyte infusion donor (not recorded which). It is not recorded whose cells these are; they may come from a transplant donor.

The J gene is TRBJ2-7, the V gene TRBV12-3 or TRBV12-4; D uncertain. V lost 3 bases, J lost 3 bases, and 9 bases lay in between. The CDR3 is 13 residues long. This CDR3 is CASSFATGYEQYF. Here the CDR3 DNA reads TGTGCCAGCAGTTTCGCGACGGGCTACGAGCAGTACTTC.

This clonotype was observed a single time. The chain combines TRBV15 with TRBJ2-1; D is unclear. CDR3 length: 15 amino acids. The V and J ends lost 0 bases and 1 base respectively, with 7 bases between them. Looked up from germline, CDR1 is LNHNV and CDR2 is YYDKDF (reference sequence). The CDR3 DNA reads TGTGCCACCAGCAGAGATAAGTGGTCCTACAATGAGCAGTTCTTC. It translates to CATSRDKWSYNEQFF.

CDR3: CASSLVKATGELFF. CDR3 sequence (DNA): TGTGCCAGCAGCTTGGTTAAGGCCACCGGGGAGCTGTTTTTT. This chain uses TRBV5-5 with TRBJ2-2; D call uncertain. Germline values: CDR1 SGHKS, CDR2 YYEKEE (reference sequence). Trimming cost V 0 bases and J 4 bases, with 7 bases left between them. The CDR3 totals 14 residues.

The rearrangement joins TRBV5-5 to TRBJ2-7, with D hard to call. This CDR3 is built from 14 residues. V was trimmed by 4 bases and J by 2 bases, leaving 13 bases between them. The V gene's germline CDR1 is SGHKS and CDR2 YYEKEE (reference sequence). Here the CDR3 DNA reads TGTGCCAGCAGCATCGGACCGCTTACCTACGAGCAGTACTTC. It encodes CASSIGPLTYEQYF.

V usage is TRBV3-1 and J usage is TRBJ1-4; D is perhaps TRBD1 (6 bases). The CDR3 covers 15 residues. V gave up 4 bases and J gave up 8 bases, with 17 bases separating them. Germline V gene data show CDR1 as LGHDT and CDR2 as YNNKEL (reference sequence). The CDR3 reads CASSPRGGEGEKLFF. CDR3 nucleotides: TGTGCCAGCAGCCCCCGGGGGGGCGAAGGGGAAAAACTGTTTTTT.

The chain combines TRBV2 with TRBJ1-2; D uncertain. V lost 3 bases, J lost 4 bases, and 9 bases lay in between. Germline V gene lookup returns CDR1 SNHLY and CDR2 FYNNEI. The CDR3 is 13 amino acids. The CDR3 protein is CASSDGRIYGYTF. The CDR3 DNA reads TGTGCCAGCAGTGATGGGCGGATCTATGGCTACACCTTC.

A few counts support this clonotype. The CDR3 region is CSASVMIPETEAFF. The CDR3 DNA reads TGCAGTGCTAGCGTAATGATTCCGGAAACTGAAGCTTTCTTT. The rearrangement links TRBV20-1 to TRBJ1-1, with unresolved D. CDR1 is DFQATT, CDR2 SNEGSKA, per germline (reference sequence). This CDR3 spans 14 amino acids. The ends were cut back, 3 bases at V and 5 bases at J, with 16 bases in the middle.

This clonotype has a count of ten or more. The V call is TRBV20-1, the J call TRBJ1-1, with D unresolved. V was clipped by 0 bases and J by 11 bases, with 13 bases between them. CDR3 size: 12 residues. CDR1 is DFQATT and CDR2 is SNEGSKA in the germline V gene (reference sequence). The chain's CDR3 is CSARDSGEVAFF. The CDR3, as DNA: TGCAGTGCTAGAGATAGCGGGGAAGTGGCTTTCTTT.

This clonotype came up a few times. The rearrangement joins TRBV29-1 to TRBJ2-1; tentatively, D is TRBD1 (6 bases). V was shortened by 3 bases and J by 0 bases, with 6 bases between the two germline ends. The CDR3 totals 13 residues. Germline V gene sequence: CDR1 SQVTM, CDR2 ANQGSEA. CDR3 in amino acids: CSVDRGSYNEQFF. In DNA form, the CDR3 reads TGCAGCGTTGACAGGGGCTCCTACAATGAGCAGTTCTTC.

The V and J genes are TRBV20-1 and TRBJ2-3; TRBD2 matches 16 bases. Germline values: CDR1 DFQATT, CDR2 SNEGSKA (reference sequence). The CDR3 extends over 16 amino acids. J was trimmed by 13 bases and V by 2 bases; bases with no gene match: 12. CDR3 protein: CSARRTPGLAGGPEYF. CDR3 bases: TGCAGTGCTAGACGGACTCCGGGACTAGCGGGAGGGCCGGAGTATTTT.

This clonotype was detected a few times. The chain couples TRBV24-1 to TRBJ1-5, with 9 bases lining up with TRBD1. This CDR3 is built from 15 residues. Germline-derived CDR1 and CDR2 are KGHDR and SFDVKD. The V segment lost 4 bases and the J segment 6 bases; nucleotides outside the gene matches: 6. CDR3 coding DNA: TGTGCCACCAGTGACCCGGGACAGGGTGGTCAGCCCCAGCATTTT. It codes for CATSDPGQGGQPQHF.

DNA for the CDR3: TGTGCCAGCAGTTACCGGTCCCCTGCGACGACCGGGGAGCTGTTTTTT. It translates to CASSYRSPATTGELFF. This chain links TRBV12-3 or TRBV12-4 with TRBJ2-2; D not certain. The V gene lost 4 bases and the J gene lost 5 bases, with 17 bases spanning the gap. The CDR3 length is 16 residues.

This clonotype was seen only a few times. CDR3 in amino acids: CASKETGGHNEQFF. The CDR3 coding sequence is TGCGCCAGCAAAGAGACAGGGGGGCACAATGAGCAGTTCTTC. V is TRBV5-1 and J is TRBJ2-1; TRBD1 aligns across 9 bases. With 6 bases clipped from V and 5 bases from J, the junction kept 6 bases outside the gene matches. Per germline, CDR1 SGHRS and CDR2 YFSETQ. The CDR3 contains 14 residues.

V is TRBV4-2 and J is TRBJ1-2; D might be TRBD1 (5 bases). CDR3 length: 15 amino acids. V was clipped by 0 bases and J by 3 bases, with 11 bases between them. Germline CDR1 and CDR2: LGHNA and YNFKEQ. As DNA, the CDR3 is TGTGCCAGCAGCCAAGAGTTCCAGGGCCACTATGGCTACACCTTC. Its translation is CASSQEFQGHYGYTF.

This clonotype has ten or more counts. The CDR3, as DNA: TGCAGTGCCGGCTACGTCGACTATGGCTACACCTTC. It specifies CSAGYVDYGYTF. The chain carries TRBV20-1 and TRBJ1-2; D call uncertain. The CDR3 runs to 12 residues. Germline V gene lookup returns CDR1 DFQATT and CDR2 SNEGSKA (reference sequence). V lost 6 bases to trimming and J lost 3 bases, with 11 bases between them.

The CDR3 DNA reads TGTGCCAGCAGTTTATCGAGGGGCACGGCATCACCCCTCCACTTT. Protein product: CASSLSRGTASPLHF. The V and J genes are TRBV28 and TRBJ1-6, with D maybe TRBD1 (5 bases). V gave up 1 base and J gave up 10 bases, with 14 bases separating them. The CDR3 contains 15 residues. The germline CDR1 and CDR2 sequences are MDHEN and SYDVKM.

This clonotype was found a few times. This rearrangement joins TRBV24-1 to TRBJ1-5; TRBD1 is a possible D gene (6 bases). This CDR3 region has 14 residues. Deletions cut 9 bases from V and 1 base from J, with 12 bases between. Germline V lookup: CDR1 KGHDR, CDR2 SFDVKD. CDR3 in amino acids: CATQETGSNQPQHF. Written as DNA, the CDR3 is TGTGCCACCCAAGAAACAGGGAGCAATCAGCCCCAGCATTTT.

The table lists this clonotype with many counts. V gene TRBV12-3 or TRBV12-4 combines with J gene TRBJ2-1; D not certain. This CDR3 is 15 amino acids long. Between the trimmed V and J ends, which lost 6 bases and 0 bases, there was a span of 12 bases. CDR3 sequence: CASRKTLSSYNEQFF. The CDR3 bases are TGTGCCAGCAGAAAGACCCTGAGCTCCTACAATGAGCAGTTCTTC.

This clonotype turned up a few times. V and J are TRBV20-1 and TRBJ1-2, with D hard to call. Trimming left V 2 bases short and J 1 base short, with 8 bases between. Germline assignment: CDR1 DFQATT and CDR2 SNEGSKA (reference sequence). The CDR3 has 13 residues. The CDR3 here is CSARHDGNYGYTF. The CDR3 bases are TGCAGTGCTAGACACGACGGTAACTATGGCTACACCTTC.

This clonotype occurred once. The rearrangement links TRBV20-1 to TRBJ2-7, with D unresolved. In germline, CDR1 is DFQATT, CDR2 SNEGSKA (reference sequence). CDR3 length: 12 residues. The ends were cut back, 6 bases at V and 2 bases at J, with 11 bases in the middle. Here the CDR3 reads CSALNSPYEQYF. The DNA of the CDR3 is TGCAGTGCCCTAAACAGCCCCTACGAGCAGTACTTC.